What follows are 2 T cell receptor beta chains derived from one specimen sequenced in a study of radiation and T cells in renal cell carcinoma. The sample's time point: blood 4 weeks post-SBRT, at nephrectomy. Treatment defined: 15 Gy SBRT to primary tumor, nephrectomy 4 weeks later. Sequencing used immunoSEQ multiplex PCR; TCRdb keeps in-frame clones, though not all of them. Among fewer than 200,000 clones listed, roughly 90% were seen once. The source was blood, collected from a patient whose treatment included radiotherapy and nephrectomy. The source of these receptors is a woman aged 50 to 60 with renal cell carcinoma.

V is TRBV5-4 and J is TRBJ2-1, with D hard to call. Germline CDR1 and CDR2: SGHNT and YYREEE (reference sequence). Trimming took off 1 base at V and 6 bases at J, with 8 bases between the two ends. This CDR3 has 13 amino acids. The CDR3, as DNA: TGTGCCAGCAGCTTGTCGTACGGCAATGAGCAGTTCTTC. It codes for CASSLSYGNEQFF.

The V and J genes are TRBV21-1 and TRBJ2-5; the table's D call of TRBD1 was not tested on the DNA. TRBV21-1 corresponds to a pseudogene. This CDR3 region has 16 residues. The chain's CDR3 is CASGTPTGGSQETQYF. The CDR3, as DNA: TGTGCCAGCGGTACACCGACAGGGGGATCCCAAGAGACCCAGTACTTC.